These 15 T cell receptor beta chains share one sample of origin, sequenced in a study of blood T cell repertoires in COVID-19. Measured with immunoSEQ multiplex PCR; TCRdb has only the in-frame clones, and not every one. This table has 200,000 to 250,000 clones, over 75% appearing once. The specimen was peripheral blood. These receptors came from a man between 25 and 39 years old who had recovered from COVID-19.

The rearrangement joins TRBV5-6 to TRBJ1-6; 10 bases fit TRBD1. With 5 bases clipped from V and 9 bases from J, the junction kept 8 bases outside the gene matches. The CDR3 extends over 15 amino acids. Germline lookup yields CDR1 SGHDT and CDR2 YYEEEE. This chain's CDR3 is CASSNRDRGGSPLHF. In DNA, the CDR3 is TGTGCCAGCAGTAACCGGGACAGGGGAGGTTCACCCCTCCACTTT.

The chain is built from TRBV9 and TRBJ2-3; TRBD2 aligns across 9 bases. Per germline, CDR1 SGDLS and CDR2 YYNGEE. Trimming removed 0 bases from V and 4 bases from J; junction bases left unmatched: 6. CDR3 size: 16 residues. CDR3 sequence: CASSVGSSGISDTQYF. CDR3 bases: TGTGCCAGCAGCGTAGGTTCTAGCGGGATATCAGATACGCAGTATTTT.

This rearrangement joins TRBV29-1 to TRBJ1-1, with D perhaps TRBD1 (5 bases). The ends were cut back, 3 bases at V and 3 bases at J, with 11 bases in the middle. CDR1 is SQVTM, CDR2 ANQGSEA, per germline. The CDR3 totals 13 residues. The CDR3 reads CSVEGGIDTEAFF. The CDR3 DNA reads TGCAGCGTTGAGGGGGGGATAGACACTGAAGCTTTCTTT.

The V gene is TRBV3-1 (or the pseudogene TRBV3-2), the J gene TRBJ1-2; D might be TRBD1 (5 bases). This CDR3 has 14 amino acids. The germline gives CDR1 LGHDT, CDR2 YNNKEL (reference sequence). The V and J ends lost 2 bases and 7 bases respectively, with 14 bases between them. The CDR3, as DNA: TGTGCCAGCAGCCAAATAGGGGTCCGCATTGGCTACACCTTC. Protein product: CASSQIGVRIGYTF.

The V call is TRBV7-9, the J call TRBJ2-7; the D is unclear. V dropped 5 bases and J dropped 3 bases, with 8 bases sitting between them. Germline loops: CDR1 SEHNR, CDR2 FQNEAQ (reference sequence). This CDR3 has 12 residues. The CDR3 DNA follows: TGTGCCAGCAGCAAGATCGGCTACGAGCAGTACGTC. Translating it yields CASSKIGYEQYV.

This chain connects TRBV9 to TRBJ2-5, with unresolved D. Germline V gives CDR1 SGDLS, CDR2 YYNGEE. The CDR3 totals 14 residues. The V end was cut by 5 bases, the J end by 5 bases, with 16 bases between. Written as DNA, the CDR3 is TGTGCCAGCAGTCAATTCCCTGCCCGGGAGACCCAGTACTTC. Translating it yields CASSQFPARETQYF.

The chain has TRBV19 and TRBJ2-7, with 10 bases fitting TRBD2. CDR3 length equals 14 residues. V was pared by 5 bases and J by 7 bases, with 8 bases of the junction left unmatched. The germline gives CDR1 LNHDA, CDR2 SQIVND (reference sequence). In DNA form, the CDR3 reads TGTGCCAGTAGTTGTGCTAGCGGGGGTCTTGAGCAGTACGTC. Translation: CASSCASGGLEQYV.

V is TRBV19 and J is TRBJ2-2; 8 bases are shared with TRBD2. Looked up from germline, CDR1 is LNHDA and CDR2 is SQIVND (reference sequence). The CDR3 is 15 residues long. V gave up 5 bases and J gave up 0 bases; unmatched junction bases: 2. CDR3 residues: CASSGAGANTGELFF. The CDR3 region has the DNA TGTGCCAGTAGTGGAGCGGGGGCGAACACCGGGGAGCTGTTTTTT. Combining the CDR3 with reference TRBV19 and TRBJ2-2 gives the whole variable domain DGGITQSPKYLFRKEGQNVTLSCEQNLNHDAMYWYRQDPGQGLRLIYYSQIVNDFQKGDIAEGYSVSREKKESFPLTVTSAQKNPTAFYLCASSGAGANTGELFFGEGSRLTVL.

The chain links TRBV7-2 to TRBJ1-2, with D perhaps matching TRBD1 (5 bases). The CDR3 runs to 14 residues. In germline, CDR1 is SGHTA, CDR2 FQGNSA. V was shortened by 5 bases and J by 5 bases, with 15 bases between the two germline ends. In DNA, the CDR3 is TGTGCCAGCAGCCTAGGACCGACAGAATATGGCTACACCTTC. Amino acid sequence: CASSLGPTEYGYTF.

This chain uses TRBV7-6 with TRBJ1-2, with TRBD1 matching over 7 bases. Germline assignment: CDR1 SGHVS and CDR2 FNYEAQ. After removal of 5 bases from V and 5 bases from J, the junction contained 8 bases not matched to a gene. The CDR3 has 14 residues. CDR3 nucleotide sequence: TGTGCCAGCAGCCCGCGGGGACAGCCATATGGCTACACCTTC. The encoded protein is CASSPRGQPYGYTF.

A single count supports this clone. V gene TRBV6-2 or TRBV6-3 combines with J gene TRBJ2-2; D is unresolved. Germline V lookup: CDR1 MNHEY, CDR2 SVGEGT. V was pared by 4 bases and J by 6 bases, with 6 bases between. The CDR3 extends over 12 amino acids. The CDR3 is CASSLQSGELFF. CDR3 in DNA: TGTGCCAGCAGTTTACAATCCGGGGAGCTGTTTTTT.

This chain uses TRBV29-1 with TRBJ1-4; D may be TRBD1 (5 bases). Trimming stripped 3 bases from V and 8 bases from J, with 13 bases between. Per the germline V gene, CDR1 is SQVTM and CDR2 is ANQGSEA. This CDR3 has 13 amino acids. Here the CDR3 DNA reads TGCAGCGTTGATGGGGGGGAGCGGGAAAAACTGTTTTTT. This translates into CSVDGGEREKLFF.

The rearrangement links TRBV2 to TRBJ1-1; tentative D call: TRBD1 (6 bases). The CDR3 has 15 amino acids. Germline CDR1 is SNHLY and CDR2 is FYNNEI. Trimming took off 6 bases at V and 1 base at J, with 15 bases between the two ends. This chain's CDR3 is CASSLDSITNTEAFF. The CDR3 DNA sequence: TGTGCCAGCAGCCTGGACAGTATAACGAACACTGAAGCTTTCTTT.

The V gene is TRBV7-9, the J gene TRBJ2-7; TRBD2 matches 10 bases. This CDR3 is built from 15 residues. CDR1 is SEHNR, CDR2 FQNEAQ, per germline (reference sequence). Losses at the gene ends were 3 bases for V and 2 bases for J; bases not matched to a gene: 4. The CDR3 sequence: CASSLPGLATYEQYF. CDR3 in DNA: TGTGCCAGCAGCTTGCCGGGACTAGCGACCTACGAGCAGTACTTC.

The genes are TRBV3-1 (or the pseudogene TRBV3-2) and TRBJ2-3; TRBD2 matches 7 bases. Germline assignment: CDR1 LGHDT and CDR2 YNNKEL (reference sequence). The CDR3 is 15 amino acids. With V trimmed by 2 bases and J by 2 bases, 4 bases remained unmatched. The chain's CDR3 is CASSQRAGFTDTQYF. CDR3 bases: TGTGCCAGCAGCCAAAGAGCGGGGTTCACAGATACGCAGTATTTT.